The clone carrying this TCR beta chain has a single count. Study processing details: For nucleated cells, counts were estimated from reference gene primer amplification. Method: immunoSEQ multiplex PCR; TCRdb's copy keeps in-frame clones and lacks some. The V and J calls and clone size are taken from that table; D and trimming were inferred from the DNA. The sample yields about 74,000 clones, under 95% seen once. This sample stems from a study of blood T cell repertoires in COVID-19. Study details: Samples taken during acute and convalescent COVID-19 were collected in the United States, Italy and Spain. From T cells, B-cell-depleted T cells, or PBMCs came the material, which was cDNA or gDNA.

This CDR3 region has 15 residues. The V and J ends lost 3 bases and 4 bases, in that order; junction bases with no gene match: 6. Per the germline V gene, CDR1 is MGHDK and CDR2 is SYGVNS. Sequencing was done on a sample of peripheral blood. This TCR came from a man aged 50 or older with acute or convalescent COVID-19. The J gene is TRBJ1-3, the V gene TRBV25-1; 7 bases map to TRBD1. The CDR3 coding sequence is TGTGCCAGCAGTGACCCTGGGACAGCCGGAAACACCATATATTTT. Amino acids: CASSDPGTAGNTIYF.